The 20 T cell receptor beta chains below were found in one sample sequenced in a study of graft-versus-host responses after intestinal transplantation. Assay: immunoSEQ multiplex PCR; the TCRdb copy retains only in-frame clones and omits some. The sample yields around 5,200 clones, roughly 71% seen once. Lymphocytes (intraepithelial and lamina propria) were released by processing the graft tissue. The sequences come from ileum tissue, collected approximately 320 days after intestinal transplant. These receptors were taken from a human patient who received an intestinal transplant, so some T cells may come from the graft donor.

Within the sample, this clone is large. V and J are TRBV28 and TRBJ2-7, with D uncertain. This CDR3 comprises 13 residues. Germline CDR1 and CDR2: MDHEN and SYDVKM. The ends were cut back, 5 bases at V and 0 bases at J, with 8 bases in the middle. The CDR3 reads CASSPSSSYEQYF. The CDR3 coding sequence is TGTGCCAGCAGTCCGAGTTCCTCCTACGAGCAGTACTTC.

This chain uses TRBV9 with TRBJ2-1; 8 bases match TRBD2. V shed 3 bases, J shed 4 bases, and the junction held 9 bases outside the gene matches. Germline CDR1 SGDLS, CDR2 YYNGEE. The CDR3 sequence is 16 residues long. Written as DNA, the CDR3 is TGTGCCAGCAGCGCCTCACTAGCGGTCGGGTACAATGAGCAGTTCTTC. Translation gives CASSASLAVGYNEQFF.

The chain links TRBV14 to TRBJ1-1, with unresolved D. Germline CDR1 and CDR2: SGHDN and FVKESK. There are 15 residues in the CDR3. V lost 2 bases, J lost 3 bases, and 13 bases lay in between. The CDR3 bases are TGTGCCAGCAGCCAATATAGGAAGGGAGACACTGAAGCTTTCTTT. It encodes CASSQYRKGDTEAFF. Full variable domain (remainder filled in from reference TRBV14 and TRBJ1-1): EAGVTQFPSHSVIEKGQTVTLRCDPISGHDNLYWYRRVMGKEIKFLLHFVKESKQDESGMPNNRFLAERTGGTYSTLKVQPAELEDSGVYFCASSQYRKGDTEAFFGQGTRLTVV.

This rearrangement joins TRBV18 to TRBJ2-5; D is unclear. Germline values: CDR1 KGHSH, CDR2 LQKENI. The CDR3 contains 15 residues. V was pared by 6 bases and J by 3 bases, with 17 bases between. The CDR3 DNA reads TGTGCCAGCTCCCCGGAACAGAGGTGGGAAGAGACCCAGTACTTC. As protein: CASSPEQRWEETQYF.

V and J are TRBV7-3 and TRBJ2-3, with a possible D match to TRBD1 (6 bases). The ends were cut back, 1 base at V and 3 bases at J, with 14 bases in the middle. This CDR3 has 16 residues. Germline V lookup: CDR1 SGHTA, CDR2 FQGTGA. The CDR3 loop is CASSLIGTGRTDTQYF. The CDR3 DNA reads TGTGCCAGCAGCTTAATTGGTACAGGGCGGACAGATACGCAGTATTTT.

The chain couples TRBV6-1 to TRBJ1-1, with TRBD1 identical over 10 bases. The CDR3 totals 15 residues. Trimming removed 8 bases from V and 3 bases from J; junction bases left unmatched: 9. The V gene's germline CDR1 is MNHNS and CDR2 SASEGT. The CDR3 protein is CASSRTGGMDTEAFF. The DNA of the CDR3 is TGTGCCAGCTCCAGGACAGGGGGGATGGACACTGAAGCTTTCTTT.

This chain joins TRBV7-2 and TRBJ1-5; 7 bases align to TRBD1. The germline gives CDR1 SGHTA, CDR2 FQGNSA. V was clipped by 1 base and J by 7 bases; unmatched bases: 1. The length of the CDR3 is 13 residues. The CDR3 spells CASSLEGAQPQHF. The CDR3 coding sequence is TGTGCCAGCAGCTTAGAGGGGGCCCAGCCCCAGCATTTT.

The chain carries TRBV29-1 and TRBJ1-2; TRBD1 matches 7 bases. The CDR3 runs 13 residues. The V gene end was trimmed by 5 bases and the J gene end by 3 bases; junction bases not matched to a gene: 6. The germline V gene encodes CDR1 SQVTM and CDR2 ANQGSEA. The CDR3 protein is CSVTTGEDYGYTF. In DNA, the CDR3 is TGCAGCGTTACCACAGGGGAAGACTATGGCTACACCTTC.

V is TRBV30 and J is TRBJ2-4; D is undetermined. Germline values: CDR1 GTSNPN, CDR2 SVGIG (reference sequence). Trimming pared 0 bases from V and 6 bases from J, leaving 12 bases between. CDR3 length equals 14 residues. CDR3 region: CAWSVDGWRNIQYF. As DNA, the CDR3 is TGTGCCTGGAGTGTAGATGGGTGGAGAAACATTCAGTACTTC. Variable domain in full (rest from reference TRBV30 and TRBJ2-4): SQTIHQWPATLVQPVGSPLSLECTVEGTSNPNLYWYRQAAGRGLQLLFYSVGIGQISSEVPQNLSASRPQDRQFILSSKKLLLSDSGFYLCAWSVDGWRNIQYFGAGTRLSVL.

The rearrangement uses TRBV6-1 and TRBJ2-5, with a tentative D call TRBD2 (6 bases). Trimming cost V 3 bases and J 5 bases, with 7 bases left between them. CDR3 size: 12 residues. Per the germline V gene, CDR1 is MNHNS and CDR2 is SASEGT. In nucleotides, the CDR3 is TGTGCCAGCAGTGAGGCGGGGGAGACCCAGTACTTC. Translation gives CASSEAGETQYF.

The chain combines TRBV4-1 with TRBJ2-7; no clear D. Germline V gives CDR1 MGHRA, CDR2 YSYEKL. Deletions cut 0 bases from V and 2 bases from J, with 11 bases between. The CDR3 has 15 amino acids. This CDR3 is CASSQDGYGAYEQYF. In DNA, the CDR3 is TGCGCCAGCAGCCAAGACGGTTATGGGGCCTACGAGCAGTACTTC.

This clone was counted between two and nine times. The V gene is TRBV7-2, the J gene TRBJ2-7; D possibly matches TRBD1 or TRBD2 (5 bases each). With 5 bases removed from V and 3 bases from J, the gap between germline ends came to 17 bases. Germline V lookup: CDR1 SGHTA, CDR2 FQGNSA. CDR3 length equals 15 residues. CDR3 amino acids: CASSPRRVGDYEQYF. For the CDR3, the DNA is TGTGCCAGCAGCCCCCGCCGGGTGGGGGACTACGAGCAGTACTTC.

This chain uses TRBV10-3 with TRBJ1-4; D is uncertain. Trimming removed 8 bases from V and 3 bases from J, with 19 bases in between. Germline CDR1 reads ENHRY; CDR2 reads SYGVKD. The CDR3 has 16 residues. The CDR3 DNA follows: TGTGCCATCGGCGCTAGGGCGTTCACGGCTAATGAAAAACTGTTTTTT. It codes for CAIGARAFTANEKLFF.

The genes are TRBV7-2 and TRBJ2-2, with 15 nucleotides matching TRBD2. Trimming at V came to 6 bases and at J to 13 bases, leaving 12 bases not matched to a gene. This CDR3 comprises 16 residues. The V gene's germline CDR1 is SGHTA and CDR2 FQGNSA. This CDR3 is CASRGPGLAGGPGLFF. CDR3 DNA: TGTGCCAGCAGGGGTCCGGGACTAGCGGGGGGTCCAGGGCTGTTTTTT. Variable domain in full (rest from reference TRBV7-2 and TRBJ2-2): GAGVSQSPSNKVTEKGKDVELRCDPISGHTALYWYRQSLGQGLEFLIYFQGNSAPDKSGLPSDRFSAERTGGSVSTLTIQRTQQEDSAVYLCASRGPGLAGGPGLFFGEGSRLTVL.

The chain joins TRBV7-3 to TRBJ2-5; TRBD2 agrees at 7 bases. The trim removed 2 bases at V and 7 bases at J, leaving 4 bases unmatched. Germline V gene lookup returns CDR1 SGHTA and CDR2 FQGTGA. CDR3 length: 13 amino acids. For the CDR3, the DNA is TGTGCCAGCAGCTTAGAGGCTAGCGGGACCCAGTACTTC. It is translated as CASSLEASGTQYF.

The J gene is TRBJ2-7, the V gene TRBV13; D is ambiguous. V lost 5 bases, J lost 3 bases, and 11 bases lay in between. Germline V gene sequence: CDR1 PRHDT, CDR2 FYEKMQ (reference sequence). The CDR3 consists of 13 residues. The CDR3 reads CASSPSSRYEQYF. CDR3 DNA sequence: TGTGCCAGCAGCCCTTCTTCTCGCTACGAGCAGTACTTC.

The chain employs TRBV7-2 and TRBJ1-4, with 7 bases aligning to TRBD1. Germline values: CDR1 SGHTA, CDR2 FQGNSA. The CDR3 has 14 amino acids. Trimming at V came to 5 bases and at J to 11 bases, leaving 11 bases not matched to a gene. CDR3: CASSTVRQGGKLFF. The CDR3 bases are TGTGCCAGCAGCACCGTCCGACAGGGAGGGAAACTGTTTTTT.

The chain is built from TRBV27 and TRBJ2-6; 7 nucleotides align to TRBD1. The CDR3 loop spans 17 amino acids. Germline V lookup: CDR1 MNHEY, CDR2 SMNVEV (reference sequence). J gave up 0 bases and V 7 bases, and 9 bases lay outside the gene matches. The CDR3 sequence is CASTRDSRSSGANVLTF. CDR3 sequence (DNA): TGTGCCAGCACCAGGGACAGTCGGAGCTCTGGGGCCAACGTCCTGACTTTC.

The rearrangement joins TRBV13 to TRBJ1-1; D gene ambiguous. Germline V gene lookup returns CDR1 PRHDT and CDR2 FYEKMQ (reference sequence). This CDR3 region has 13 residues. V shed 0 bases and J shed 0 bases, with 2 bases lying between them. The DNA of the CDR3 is TGTGCCAGCAGCTTAGGGGTGAACACTGAAGCTTTCTTT. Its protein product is CASSLGVNTEAFF.

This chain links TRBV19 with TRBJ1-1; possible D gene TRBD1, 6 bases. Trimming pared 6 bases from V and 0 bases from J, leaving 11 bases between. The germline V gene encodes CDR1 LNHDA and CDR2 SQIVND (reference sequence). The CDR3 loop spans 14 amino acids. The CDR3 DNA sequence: TGTGCCAGTAGCCGGACAGACCTGAACACTGAAGCTTTCTTT. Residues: CASSRTDLNTEAFF.